The 18 T cell receptor beta chains given below trace back to one sample, sequenced in a study of cytomegalovirus exposure and HLA in healthy donors. The PCR contained 60 Vbeta and 13 Jbeta primers. This table comes from immunoSEQ multiplex PCR, and its TCRdb copy is limited to in-frame clones, with some not included. The repertoire includes 150,000 to 200,000 clones, approximately 81% of them detected once, and 0.95% to 1.3% sits in the top ten. Sequenced input: PBMCs. These receptors came from a man aged 25-45 years in good health and CMV-seronegative.

The J gene is TRBJ1-1, the V gene TRBV23-1; D is unresolved. TRBV23-1 is flagged as an ORF with uncertain function. The CDR3 length is 16 residues. The V end lost 1 base, the J end lost 1 base, and 13 bases lay between the germline ends. In DNA, the CDR3 is TGCGCCAGCAGTCAATTCGTAGACACGACGAACACTGAAGCTTTCTTT. Its translation is CASSQFVDTTNTEAFF.

The V call is TRBV4-3, the J call TRBJ2-1, with 7 bases aligning to TRBD2. The CDR3 has 18 amino acids. The V gene end was trimmed by 2 bases and the J gene end by 1 base; junction bases not matched to a gene: 11. CDR1 is LGHNA, CDR2 YSLEER, per germline. The CDR3 sequence: CASSQYSRASGSYNEQFF. The CDR3 region has the DNA TGCGCCAGCAGCCAATACTCACGGGCTAGCGGATCCTACAATGAGCAGTTCTTC.

The rearrangement joins TRBV7-6 to TRBJ2-7; D gene uncertain. With 4 bases removed from V and 0 bases from J, the gap between germline ends came to 4 bases. The germline V gene has CDR1 SGHVS and CDR2 FNYEAQ. The CDR3 is 12 amino acids. The CDR3 region is CASSSSSYEQYF. For the CDR3, the DNA is TGTGCCAGCAGCTCCTCCTCCTACGAGCAGTACTTC.

The V gene is TRBV7-9, the J gene TRBJ2-3, with TRBD2 identical over 13 bases. In germline, CDR1 is SEHNR, CDR2 FQNEAQ (reference sequence). The CDR3 has 17 amino acids. The trim removed 1 base at V and 6 bases at J, leaving 7 bases unmatched. Written as DNA, the CDR3 is TGTGCCAGCAGCTTAGTCGGACTAGCGGGAGCTCCCGATACGCAGTATTTT. Protein: CASSLVGLAGAPDTQYF.

Only a few counts were recorded for this clone. This rearrangement joins TRBV7-9 to TRBJ2-7, with TRBD2 identical over 11 bases. The CDR3 is 16 residues long. V trimming: 4 bases; J trimming: 2 bases; junction bases outside the gene matches: 7. CDR1 is SEHNR and CDR2 is FQNEAQ in the germline V gene (reference sequence). The CDR3: CASSSRGTSGTYEQYF. The CDR3 coding sequence is TGTGCCAGCAGCTCAAGAGGGACTAGCGGAACCTACGAGCAGTACTTC. The entire variable domain, with the rest obtained from reference TRBV7-9 and TRBJ2-7, is as follows: DTGVSQNPRHKITKRGQNVTFRCDPISEHNRLYWYRQTLGQGPEFLTYFQNEAQLEKSRLLSDRFSAERPKGSFSTLEIQRTEQGDSAMYLCASSSRGTSGTYEQYFGPGTRLTVT.

The rearrangement uses TRBV11-3 and TRBJ1-2; no reliable D call. Per the germline V gene, CDR1 is SGHNT and CDR2 is YENEEA. The ends were cut back, 5 bases at V and 4 bases at J, with 8 bases in the middle. CDR3 length: 12 residues. The CDR3 loop is CASSTGRYGYTF. DNA for the CDR3: TGTGCCAGCAGCACGGGTCGCTATGGCTACACCTTC.

V and J are TRBV5-1 and TRBJ2-3; 9 bases line up with TRBD2. There are 16 residues in the CDR3. Per germline, CDR1 SGHRS and CDR2 YFSETQ. The trim removed 0 bases at V and 2 bases at J, leaving 4 bases unmatched. CDR3 residues: CASSLVAGGVTDTQYF. The CDR3 DNA reads as TGCGCCAGCAGCTTGGTTGCGGGGGGGGTCACAGATACGCAGTATTTT.

The rearrangement joins TRBV28 to TRBJ1-1; maybe TRBD1 (6 bases). Trimming left V 6 bases short and J 0 bases short, with 38 bases between. The CDR3 has 23 residues. Germline V gene sequence: CDR1 MDHEN, CDR2 SYDVKM. The CDR3 nucleotides read TGTGCCAGCAGCACAGGGAGTGAGGAAGATCGGGCAGGGGTGGGAATGCTGAACACTGAAGCTTTCTTT. It yields the protein CASSTGSEEDRAGVGMLNTEAFF. The whole variable domain, remainder taken from reference TRBV28 and TRBJ1-1, is DVKVTQSSRYLVKRTGEKVFLECVQDMDHENMFWYRQDPGLGLRLIYFSYDVKMKEKGDIPEGYSVSREKKERFSLILESASTNQTSMYLCASSTGSEEDRAGVGMLNTEAFFGQGTRLTVV.

The chain uses TRBV4-1 and TRBJ2-2, with D possibly matching TRBD2 (5 bases). Trimming pared 4 bases from V and 6 bases from J, leaving 12 bases between. The CDR3 covers 14 residues. The germline V gene has CDR1 MGHRA and CDR2 YSYEKL. The CDR3 DNA reads as TGCGCCAGCAGCCTAGCTCGGGGTTCCGGGGAGCTGTTTTTT. It encodes CASSLARGSGELFF.

V gene TRBV6-4 combines with J gene TRBJ2-2, with 9 nucleotides matching TRBD1. Germline V gene data show CDR1 as MRHNA and CDR2 as SNTAGT. This CDR3 spans 14 amino acids. V shed 8 bases and J 6 bases; nucleotides not matched to a gene: 7. CDR3 in amino acids: CASRPGTGPGELFF. DNA for the CDR3: TGTGCCAGCCGTCCCGGGACAGGGCCCGGGGAGCTGTTTTTT.

This clone was seen only once. The chain joins TRBV13 to TRBJ2-7; D possibly corresponds to TRBD2 (5 bases). The germline CDR1 and CDR2 sequences are PRHDT and FYEKMQ (reference sequence). V lost 4 bases and J 8 bases, leaving 21 bases between the germline ends. The CDR3 sequence is 15 residues long. The CDR3 protein is CASSSRLQTAHKQYF. The CDR3 nucleotides read TGTGCCAGCAGCTCCCGACTACAAACGGCGCACAAGCAGTACTTC.

This clone was detected once. CDR3 residues: CASRRGRETFNEQFF. The CDR3 coding sequence is TGTGCCAGCAGGCGGGGGCGGGAGACCTTCAATGAGCAGTTCTTC. The chain combines TRBV7-2 with TRBJ2-1, with D maybe TRBD2 (7 bases). CDR3 length equals 15 residues. Per the germline V gene, CDR1 is SGHTA and CDR2 is FQGNSA. The ends were cut back, 6 bases at V and 6 bases at J, with 18 bases in the middle.

This chain joins TRBV7-3 and TRBJ2-1; 8 bases agree with TRBD2. This CDR3 region has 18 residues. After removal of 5 bases from V and 2 bases from J, the junction contained 14 bases not matched to a gene. Germline-derived CDR1 and CDR2 are SGHTA and FQGTGA. CDR3 sequence: CASSGGTRLALTYNEQFF. The CDR3, as DNA: TGTGCCAGCAGCGGAGGGACTAGACTAGCGCTGACCTACAATGAGCAGTTCTTC.

This sequence joins TRBV5-1 and TRBJ2-7; 15 nucleotides align to TRBD2. The trim removed 3 bases at V and 7 bases at J, leaving 11 bases unmatched. Germline V gene lookup returns CDR1 SGHRS and CDR2 YFSETQ. The length of the CDR3 is 17 residues. The CDR3 is CASSWGLAGGYYAEQYF. DNA of the CDR3: TGCGCCAGCAGCTGGGGACTAGCGGGGGGATACTACGCGGAGCAGTACTTC.

CDR3 DNA sequence: TGTGCCAGCAGCTTGCTCCAGCGGGGGTTCACCGGGGAGCTGTTTTTT. Encoded protein: CASSLLQRGFTGELFF. The rearrangement uses TRBV5-6 and TRBJ2-2, with 8 bases matching TRBD2. V was pared by 1 base and J by 4 bases, with 6 bases of the junction left unmatched. Germline loops: CDR1 SGHDT, CDR2 YYEEEE. The CDR3 is 16 amino acids.

The chain uses TRBV27 and TRBJ2-7, with 8 positions matching TRBD2. CDR3 length: 15 residues. Looked up from germline, CDR1 is MNHEY and CDR2 is SMNVEV (reference sequence). V shed 0 bases, J shed 4 bases, and the junction held 5 bases outside the gene matches. The CDR3 region is CASSLSRGGLYEQYF. The CDR3 DNA sequence: TGTGCCAGCAGTTTATCACGGGGGGGGTTATACGAGCAGTACTTC.

This clone has just one count. The V gene is TRBV4-3, the J gene TRBJ2-7; 8 bases agree with TRBD2. In germline, CDR1 is LGHNA, CDR2 YSLEER. The CDR3 is 15 amino acids. Trimming took 0 bases from V and 6 from J; bases not matched to a gene: 7. CDR3 sequence (DNA): TGCGCCAGCAGCCAAGAAGACGGGAGGGCCGCCGAGCAGTACTTC. Its translation: CASSQEDGRAAEQYF.

This clone was detected only a few times. The rearrangement uses TRBV2 and TRBJ2-5; D uncertain. Germline V gene lookup returns CDR1 SNHLY and CDR2 FYNNEI. Trimming stripped 5 bases from V and 1 base from J, with 2 bases between. CDR3 size: 11 residues. The CDR3 sequence is CASSLQETQYF. CDR3 nucleotide sequence: TGTGCCAGCAGTCTCCAAGAGACCCAGTACTTC. The full variable domain, completed using reference TRBV2 and TRBJ2-5, is EPEVTQTPSHQVTQMGQEVILRCVPISNHLYFYWYRQILGQKVEFLVSFYNNEISEKSEIFDDQFSVERPDGSNFTLKIRSTKLEDSAMYFCASSLQETQYFGPGTRLLVL.